The clone carrying this TCR beta chain showed up many times. Antigen specificity is unknown. The sample belongs to a study of blood T cells in healthy people across ages. The length of the CDR3 is 14 residues. Trimming removed 5 bases at V and 2 bases at J, with 12 bases between. Germline V gives CDR1 SGHRS, CDR2 YFSETQ. Points from the study as a whole: TCR beta diversity, measured per million T cells, fell in a roughly linear way with age.

It was with a sample-barcoded 5' primer and a J-beta primer mix that a second PCR of roughly 7 to 12 cycles was run. Each cDNA molecule was tagged by a template-switch adaptor with 12 random nucleotides. TCRdb re-derived calls from the 5' RACE reads in MiXCR, one entry per CDR3 protein. Of fewer than 750,000 distinct CDR3 sequences listed, approximately 52% are singletons. V usage is TRBV5-1 and J usage is TRBJ2-3; perhaps TRBD2 as D (5 bases). Sequencing was carried out using blood. The sequence came from a woman of 80 years or more in good health. CDR3 DNA: TGCGCCAGCAGACTGACTATCTACACAGATACGCAGTATTTT. Translation: CASRLTIYTDTQYF.